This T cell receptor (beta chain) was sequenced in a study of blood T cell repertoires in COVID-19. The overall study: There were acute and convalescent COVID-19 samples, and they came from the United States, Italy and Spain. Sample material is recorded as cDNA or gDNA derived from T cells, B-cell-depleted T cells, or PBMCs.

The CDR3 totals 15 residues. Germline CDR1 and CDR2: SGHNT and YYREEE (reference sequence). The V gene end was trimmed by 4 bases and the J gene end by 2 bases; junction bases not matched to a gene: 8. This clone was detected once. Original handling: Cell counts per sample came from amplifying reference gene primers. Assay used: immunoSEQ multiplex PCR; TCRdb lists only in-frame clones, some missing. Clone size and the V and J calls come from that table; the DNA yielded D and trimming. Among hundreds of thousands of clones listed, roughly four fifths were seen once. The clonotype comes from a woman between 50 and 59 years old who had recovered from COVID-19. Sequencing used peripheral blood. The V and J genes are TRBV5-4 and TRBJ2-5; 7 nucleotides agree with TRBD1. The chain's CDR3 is CASSVPGQRQETQYF. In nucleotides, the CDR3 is TGTGCCAGCAGCGTACCGGGACAGCGACAAGAGACCCAGTACTTC.